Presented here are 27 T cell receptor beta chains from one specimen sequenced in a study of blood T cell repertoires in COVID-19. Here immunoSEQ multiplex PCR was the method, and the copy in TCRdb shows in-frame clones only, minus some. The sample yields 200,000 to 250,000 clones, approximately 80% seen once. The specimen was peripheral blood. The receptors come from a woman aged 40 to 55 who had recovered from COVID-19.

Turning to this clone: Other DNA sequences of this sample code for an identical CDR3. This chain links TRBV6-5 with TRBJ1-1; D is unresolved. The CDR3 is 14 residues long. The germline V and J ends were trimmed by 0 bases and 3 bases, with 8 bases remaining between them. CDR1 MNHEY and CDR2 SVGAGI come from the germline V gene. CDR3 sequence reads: CASSYSRGDTEAFF. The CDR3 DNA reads TGTGCCAGCAGTTACTCGCGGGGAGACACTGAAGCTTTCTTT.

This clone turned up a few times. The CDR3 loop reads CASSLEGRTSPLHF. The CDR3 DNA reads as TGTGCCAGCAGCTTAGAGGGCAGAACTTCACCCCTCCACTTT. V is TRBV11-3 and J is TRBJ1-6, with D unclear. There are 14 residues in the CDR3. CDR1 and CDR2 (germline): SGHNT, YENEEA. Trimming left V 0 bases short and J 9 bases short, with 9 bases between.

CDR3 region: CASSQTLAGEETQYF. The CDR3 DNA reads TGTGCCAGCTCACAAACACTAGCGGGGGAAGAGACCCAGTACTTC. The chain carries TRBV18 and TRBJ2-5; 11 bases map to TRBD2. Germline V gives CDR1 KGHSH, CDR2 LQKENI. There are 15 residues in the CDR3. V shed 4 bases, J shed 3 bases, and the junction held 4 bases outside the gene matches.

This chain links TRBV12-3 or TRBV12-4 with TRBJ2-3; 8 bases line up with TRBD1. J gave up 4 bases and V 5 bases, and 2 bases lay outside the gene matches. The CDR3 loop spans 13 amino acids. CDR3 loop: CASSPTGADTQYF. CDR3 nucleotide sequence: TGTGCCAGCAGTCCGACAGGGGCAGATACGCAGTATTTT.

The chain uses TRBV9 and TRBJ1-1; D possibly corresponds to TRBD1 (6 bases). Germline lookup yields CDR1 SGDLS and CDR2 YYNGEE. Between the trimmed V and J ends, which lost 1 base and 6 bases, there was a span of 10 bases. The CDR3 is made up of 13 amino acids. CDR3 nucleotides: TGTGCCAGCAGCGTAATACAGGGCGCTGAAGCTTTCTTT. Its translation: CASSVIQGAEAFF.

CDR3 coding DNA: TGCAGTGCAGACAGGGTCCAGGAGCAGTTCTTC. This sequence encodes CSADRVQEQFF. The gene calls are TRBV20-1 and TRBJ2-1, with TRBD1 matching 7 bases. The CDR3 is made up of 11 amino acids. Unmatched junction bases numbered 6, after V lost 6 bases and J lost 10 bases. CDR1 DFQATT and CDR2 SNEGSKA come from the germline V gene (reference sequence).

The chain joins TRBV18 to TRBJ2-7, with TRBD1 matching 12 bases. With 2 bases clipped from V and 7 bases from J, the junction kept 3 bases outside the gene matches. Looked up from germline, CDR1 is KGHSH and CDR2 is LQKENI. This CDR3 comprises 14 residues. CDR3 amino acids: CASSPGTGGAEQYF. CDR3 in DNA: TGTGCCAGCTCACCAGGGACAGGGGGCGCTGAGCAGTACTTC.

CDR3 loop: CASSYPPDREVSYEQYF. CDR3 coding DNA: TGTGCCAGCAGTTATCCACCCGACAGGGAAGTCTCCTACGAGCAGTACTTC. The genes are TRBV6-2 or TRBV6-3 and TRBJ2-7; 7 bases line up with TRBD1. Germline values: CDR1 MNHEY, CDR2 SVGEGT. This CDR3 region has 17 residues. V lost 3 bases, J lost 0 bases, and 11 bases stayed unmatched.

This CDR3 reads CSYQRQGTYEQYF. CDR3 sequence (DNA): TGCAGTTATCAGAGACAGGGGACATACGAGCAGTACTTC. The chain uses TRBV29-1 and TRBJ2-7; 8 positions match TRBD1. The CDR3 loop spans 13 amino acids. From germline, CDR1 is SQVTM and CDR2 ANQGSEA.

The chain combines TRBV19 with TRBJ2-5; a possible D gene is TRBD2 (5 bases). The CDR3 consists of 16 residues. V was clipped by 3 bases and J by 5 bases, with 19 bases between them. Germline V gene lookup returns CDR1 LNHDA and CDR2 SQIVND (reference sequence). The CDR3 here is CASSIGRGPQAETQYF. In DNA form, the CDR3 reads TGTGCCAGTAGTATCGGCCGGGGTCCCCAGGCGGAGACCCAGTACTTC.

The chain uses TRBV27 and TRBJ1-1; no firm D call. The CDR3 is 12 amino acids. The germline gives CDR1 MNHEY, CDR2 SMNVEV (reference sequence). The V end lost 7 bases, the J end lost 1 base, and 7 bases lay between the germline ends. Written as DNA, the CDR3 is TGTGCCAGCAAAACCGGGAACACTGAAGCTTTCTTT. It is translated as CASKTGNTEAFF.

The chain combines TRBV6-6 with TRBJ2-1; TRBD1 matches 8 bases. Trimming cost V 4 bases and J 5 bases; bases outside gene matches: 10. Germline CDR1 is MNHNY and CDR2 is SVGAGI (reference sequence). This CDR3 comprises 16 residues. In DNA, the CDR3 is TGTGCCAGCAGTTCCCGGACAGGGTGGTCTGACAATGAGCAGTTCTTC. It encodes CASSSRTGWSDNEQFF.

The CDR3 DNA follows: TGTGCCAGCAGCGCGCTATCTGGGGCCAACGTCCTGACTTTC. Its translation is CASSALSGANVLTF. This chain links TRBV11-3 with TRBJ2-6; D gene ambiguous. Deletions cut 5 bases from V and 1 base from J, with 6 bases between. The CDR3 has 14 amino acids. In germline, CDR1 is SGHNT, CDR2 YENEEA.

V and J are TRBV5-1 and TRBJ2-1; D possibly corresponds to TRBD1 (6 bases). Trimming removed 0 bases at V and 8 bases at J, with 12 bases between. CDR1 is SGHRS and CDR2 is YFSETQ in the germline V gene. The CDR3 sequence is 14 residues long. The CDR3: CASSLVLQGYEQFF. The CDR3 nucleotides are TGCGCCAGCAGCTTGGTCTTACAGGGCTATGAGCAGTTCTTC.

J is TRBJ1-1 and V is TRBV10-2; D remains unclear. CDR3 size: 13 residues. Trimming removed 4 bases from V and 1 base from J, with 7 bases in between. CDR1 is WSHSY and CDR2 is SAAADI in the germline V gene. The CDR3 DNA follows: TGCGCCAGCAGTGTTTCGGGGAACACTGAAGCTTTCTTT. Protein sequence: CASSVSGNTEAFF.

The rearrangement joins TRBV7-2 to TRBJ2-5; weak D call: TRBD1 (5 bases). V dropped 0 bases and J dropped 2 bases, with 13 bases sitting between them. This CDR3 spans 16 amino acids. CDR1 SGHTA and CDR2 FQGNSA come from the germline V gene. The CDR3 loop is CASSLAGRVGQETQYF. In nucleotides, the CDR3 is TGTGCCAGCAGCTTAGCTGGCAGGGTGGGGCAAGAGACCCAGTACTTC.

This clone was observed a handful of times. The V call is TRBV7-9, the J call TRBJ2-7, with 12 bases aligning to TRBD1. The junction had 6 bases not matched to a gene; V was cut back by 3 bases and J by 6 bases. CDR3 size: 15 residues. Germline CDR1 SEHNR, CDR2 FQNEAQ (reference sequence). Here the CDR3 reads CASSFPGTGGSEQYF. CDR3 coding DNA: TGTGCCAGCAGCTTCCCCGGGACAGGGGGCTCCGAGCAGTACTTC.

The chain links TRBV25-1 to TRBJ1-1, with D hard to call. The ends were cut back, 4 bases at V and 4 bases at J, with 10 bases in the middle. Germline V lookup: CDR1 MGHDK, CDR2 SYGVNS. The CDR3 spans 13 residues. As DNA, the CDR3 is TGTGCCAGCAGTGCGGGTCGATTCACTGAAGCTTTCTTT. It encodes CASSAGRFTEAFF.

In DNA form, the CDR3 reads TGTGCCAGCCGGGAACCGGGATATCAAGGCTACACCTTC. This translates into CASREPGYQGYTF. This sequence joins TRBV6-5 and TRBJ1-2; no clear D. The germline gives CDR1 MNHEY, CDR2 SVGAGI. The CDR3 spans 13 residues. V lost 8 bases and J lost 8, with 18 bases in between.

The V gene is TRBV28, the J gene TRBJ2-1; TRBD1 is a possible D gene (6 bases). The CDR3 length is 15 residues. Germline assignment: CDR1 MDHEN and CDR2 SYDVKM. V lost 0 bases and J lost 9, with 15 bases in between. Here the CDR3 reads CASSLWRIQGPEQFF. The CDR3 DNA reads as TGTGCCAGCAGTTTATGGAGAATACAGGGTCCTGAGCAGTTCTTC.

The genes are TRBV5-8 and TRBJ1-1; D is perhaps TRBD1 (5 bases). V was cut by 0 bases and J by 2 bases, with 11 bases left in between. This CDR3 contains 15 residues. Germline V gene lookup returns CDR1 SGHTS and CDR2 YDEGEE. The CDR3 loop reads CASSLGRGFNTEAFF. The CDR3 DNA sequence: TGTGCCAGCAGCTTGGGACGGGGGTTCAACACTGAAGCTTTCTTT.

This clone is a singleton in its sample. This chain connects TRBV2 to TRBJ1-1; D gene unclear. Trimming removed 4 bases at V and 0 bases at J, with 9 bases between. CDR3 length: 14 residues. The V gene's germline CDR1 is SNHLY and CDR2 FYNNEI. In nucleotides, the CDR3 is TGTGCCAGCAGTGTAGGCGGTTTGAACACTGAAGCTTTCTTT. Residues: CASSVGGLNTEAFF. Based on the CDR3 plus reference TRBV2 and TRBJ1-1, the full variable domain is EPEVTQTPSHQVTQMGQEVILRCVPISNHLYFYWYRQILGQKVEFLVSFYNNEISEKSEIFDDQFSVERPDGSNFTLKIRSTKLEDSAMYFCASSVGGLNTEAFFGQGTRLTVV.

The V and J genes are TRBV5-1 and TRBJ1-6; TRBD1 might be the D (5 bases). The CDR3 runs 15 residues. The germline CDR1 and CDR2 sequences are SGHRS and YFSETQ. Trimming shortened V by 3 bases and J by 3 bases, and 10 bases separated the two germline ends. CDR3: CASSWADSYNSPLHF. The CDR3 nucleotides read TGCGCCAGCAGCTGGGCCGACAGCTATAATTCACCCCTCCACTTT. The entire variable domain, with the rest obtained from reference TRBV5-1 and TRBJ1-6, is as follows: KAGVTQTPRYLIKTRGQQVTLSCSPISGHRSVSWYQQTPGQGLQFLFEYFSETQRNKGNFPGRFSGRQFSNSRSEMNVSTLELGDSALYLCASSWADSYNSPLHFGNGTRLTVT.

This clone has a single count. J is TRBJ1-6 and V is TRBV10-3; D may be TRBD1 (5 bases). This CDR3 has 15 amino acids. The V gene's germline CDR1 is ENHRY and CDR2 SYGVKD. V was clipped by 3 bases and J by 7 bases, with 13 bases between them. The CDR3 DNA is TGTGCCATCAGTGAAAACGGGGGTGGCAATTCACCCCTCCACTTT. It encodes CAISENGGGNSPLHF.

The CDR3 bases are TGTGCCAGCAGCACCACTTCAGGGGATATAGGATACGAGCAGTACTTC. This encodes CASSTTSGDIGYEQYF. The V gene is TRBV28, the J gene TRBJ2-7; a weak D match, TRBD1 (6 bases). Germline assignment: CDR1 MDHEN and CDR2 SYDVKM. V lost 6 bases, J lost 4 bases, and 22 bases lay in between. This CDR3 region has 16 residues.

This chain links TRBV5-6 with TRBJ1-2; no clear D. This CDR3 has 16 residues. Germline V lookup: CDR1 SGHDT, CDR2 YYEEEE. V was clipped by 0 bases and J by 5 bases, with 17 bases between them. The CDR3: CASSLGGSRSSYGYTF. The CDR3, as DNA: TGTGCCAGCAGCTTGGGAGGGAGTCGAAGCTCGTATGGCTACACCTTC. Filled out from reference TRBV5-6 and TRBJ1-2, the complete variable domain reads DAGVTQSPTHLIKTRGQQVTLRCSPKSGHDTVSWYQQALGQGPQFIFQYYEEEERQRGNFPDRFSGHQFPNYSSELNVNALLLGDSALYLCASSLGGSRSSYGYTFGSGTRLTVV.

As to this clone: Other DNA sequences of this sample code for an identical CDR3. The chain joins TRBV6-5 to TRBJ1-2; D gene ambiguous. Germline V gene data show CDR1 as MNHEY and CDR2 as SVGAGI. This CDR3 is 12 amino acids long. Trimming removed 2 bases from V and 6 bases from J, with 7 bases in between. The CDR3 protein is CASSYRGDGYTF. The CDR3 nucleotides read TGTGCCAGCAGTTACCGGGGTGATGGCTACACCTTC.